This passage covers 20 T cell receptor beta chains from one sample sequenced in a study of T-cell memory formation after mild COVID-19. Via MiXCR, TCRdb re-called the 5' RACE reads, giving one row per CDR3 protein. Here the sample spans tens of thousands of distinct CDR3 sequences, 9.5% to 12% being singletons. The specimen sequenced was PBMCs or a T cell subset sorted from them (not recorded which). The receptors shown here come from a man younger than 35 who had mild COVID-19 (a few samples of this study predate the infection). Cell type and time point are not known.

This clonotype was seen at least ten times. The rearrangement joins TRBV2 to TRBJ2-2, with no clear D. V lost 3 bases to trimming and J lost 5 bases, with 4 bases between them. This CDR3 is 12 amino acids long. Germline assignment: CDR1 SNHLY and CDR2 FYNNEI. The CDR3 loop reads CASSDFTGELFF. CDR3 coding DNA: TGTGCCAGCAGTGACTTTACCGGGGAGCTGTTTTTT.

This clonotype was seen a few times. The V gene is TRBV5-3, the J gene TRBJ2-7, with TRBD2 matching 7 bases. TRBV5-3 is known as an ORF, though its function is uncertain. The CDR3 loop spans 15 amino acids. After removal of 0 bases from V and 2 bases from J, the junction contained 5 bases not matched to a gene. The CDR3: CARSLASAGAYEQYF. The CDR3 coding sequence is TGTGCCAGAAGCTTGGCATCGGCGGGGGCCTACGAGCAGTACTTC.

This clonotype was counted many times. The CDR3 region has the DNA TGTGCCAGCAGCTTAGATGTCGGCAGGGCTCGAGCAGATACGCAGTATTTT. This sequence encodes CASSLDVGRARADTQYF. The rearrangement links TRBV11-2 to TRBJ2-3; maybe TRBD1 (5 bases). The CDR3 extends over 17 amino acids. CDR1 SGHAT and CDR2 FQNNGV come from the germline V gene. Between the trimmed V and J ends, which lost 0 bases and 4 bases, there was a span of 17 bases.

This clonotype came up many times. The chain combines TRBV27 with TRBJ2-1; TRBD2 matches at 8 bases. The CDR3 length is 16 residues. The germline gives CDR1 MNHEY, CDR2 SMNVEV (reference sequence). The ends lost 5 bases at V and 8 bases at J; junction bases unmatched: 14. The CDR3 DNA reads as TGTGCCAGCAGTAAACCCGGGACTAGAAAGATTTATGAGCAGTTCTTC. Protein sequence: CASSKPGTRKIYEQFF.

The table lists this clonotype with a few counts. The chain has TRBV11-3 and TRBJ2-5, with 13 bases matching TRBD2. CDR3 length: 18 residues. The germline V gene encodes CDR1 SGHNT and CDR2 YENEEA. V lost 4 bases, J lost 0 bases, and 8 bases stayed unmatched. As DNA, the CDR3 is TGTGCCAGCAGCTCCGGACTAGCGGGGGCTACGTACCAAGAGACCCAGTACTTC. As protein: CASSSGLAGATYQETQYF.

On this clonotype itself: This may be a read error, as it is one base from a much larger clone. This sequence joins TRBV5-1 and TRBJ2-5, with D perhaps TRBD2 (5 bases). The CDR3 has 15 residues. The germline CDR1 and CDR2 sequences are SGHRS and YFSETQ. Trimming stripped 0 bases from V and 1 base from J, with 10 bases between. The CDR3 region is CASSLAGNSQETQYF. As DNA, the CDR3 is TGCGCCAGCAGCTTGGCCGGGAATTCCCAAGAGACCCAGTACTTC.

In its sample, this clonotype was seen many times. The gene calls are TRBV20-1 and TRBJ1-4; 8 bases are shared with TRBD1. The CDR3 length is 13 residues. J gave up 7 bases and V 7 bases, and 8 bases lay outside the gene matches. Germline V gene lookup returns CDR1 DFQATT and CDR2 SNEGSKA (reference sequence). CDR3 residues: CSVPTGEGEKLFF. CDR3 nucleotide sequence: TGCAGTGTCCCGACAGGGGAGGGTGAAAAACTGTTTTTT.

The sample holds many counts of this clonotype. The V call is TRBV7-6, the J call TRBJ2-7, with D possibly TRBD1 on 5 matching bases. From germline, CDR1 is SGHVS and CDR2 FNYEAQ. Trimming removed 6 bases from V and 5 bases from J, with 14 bases in between. The CDR3 consists of 13 residues. The CDR3 is CASRPLGPHEQYF. The CDR3, as DNA: TGTGCCAGCAGACCCTTGGGGCCCCACGAGCAGTACTTC.

V and J are TRBV24-1 and TRBJ2-5; 8 bases map to TRBD1. The CDR3 has 17 amino acids. V lost 4 bases to trimming and J lost 4 bases; unmatched junction nucleotides: 13. The V gene's germline CDR1 is KGHDR and CDR2 SFDVKD. The DNA of the CDR3 is TGTGCCACCAGTGACCCCGGACAGGGATGGTTTGGAGAGACCCAGTACTTC. It is translated as CATSDPGQGWFGETQYF.

This clonotype has at least ten counts. This chain's CDR3 is CASSGDRVYEQYV. The CDR3 coding sequence is TGTGCCAGCAGTGGGGACAGAGTCTACGAGCAGTACGTC. V is TRBV28 and J is TRBJ2-7; 7 bases align to TRBD1. The V gene end was trimmed by 5 bases and the J gene end by 3 bases; junction bases not matched to a gene: 4. Germline-derived CDR1 and CDR2 are MDHEN and SYDVKM. The CDR3 has 13 amino acids.

This clonotype was found many times. The chain combines TRBV11-2 with TRBJ2-3; D unresolved. Germline V gives CDR1 SGHAT, CDR2 FQNNGV. There are 13 residues in the CDR3. Trimming left V 0 bases short and J 7 bases short, with 8 bases between. CDR3 sequence (DNA): TGTGCCAGCAGCTTAGATCGGCGAAATACGCAGTATTTT. Encoded protein: CASSLDRRNTQYF.

This clonotype has just a few counts. The chain carries TRBV4-1 and TRBJ1-6; D gene uncertain. The V end lost 1 base, the J end lost 9 bases, and 16 bases lay between the germline ends. CDR3 length: 16 amino acids. Germline V gene data show CDR1 as MGHRA and CDR2 as YSYEKL. The CDR3 loop is CASSQGMAGGGSPLHF. DNA for the CDR3: TGCGCCAGCAGCCAAGGAATGGCAGGTGGAGGTTCACCCCTCCACTTT.

The table lists this clonotype with many counts. The rearrangement joins TRBV30 to TRBJ2-4; D remains unclear. This CDR3 has 12 residues. The V gene lost 5 bases and the J gene lost 7 bases, with 12 bases spanning the gap. Germline V lookup: CDR1 GTSNPN, CDR2 SVGIG (reference sequence). CDR3 sequence reads: CAWGQDQNIQYF. The CDR3 bases are TGTGCCTGGGGTCAGGACCAGAACATTCAGTACTTC.

This clonotype occurred many times. The chain is built from TRBV6-5 and TRBJ2-6, with D unresolved. Per the germline V gene, CDR1 is MNHEY and CDR2 is SVGAGI. CDR3 length: 18 amino acids. Trimming pared 0 bases from V and 0 bases from J, leaving 12 bases between. For the CDR3, the DNA is TGTGCCAGCAGTTACTCCTTAAAGCCCAACTCTGGGGCCAACGTCCTGACTTTC. Protein: CASSYSLKPNSGANVLTF.

This clonotype appeared many times. The CDR3 DNA reads TGCGCCAGCAGCTTCAGGGGGAACGAAGCTTTCTTT. Translating it yields CASSFRGNEAFF. The chain joins TRBV5-1 to TRBJ1-1, with 7 bases matching TRBD1. CDR1 is SGHRS, CDR2 YFSETQ, per germline. With 2 bases clipped from V and 8 bases from J, the junction kept 3 bases outside the gene matches. This CDR3 spans 12 amino acids. The entire variable domain, with the rest obtained from reference TRBV5-1 and TRBJ1-1, is as follows: KAGVTQTPRYLIKTRGQQVTLSCSPISGHRSVSWYQQTPGQGLQFLFEYFSETQRNKGNFPGRFSGRQFSNSRSEMNVSTLELGDSALYLCASSFRGNEAFFGQGTRLTVV.

This clonotype was counted between two and nine times. The chain is built from TRBV5-4 and TRBJ2-1, with TRBD2 matching over 9 bases. With V trimmed by 4 bases and J by 6 bases, 11 bases remained unmatched. The germline gives CDR1 SGHNT, CDR2 YYREEE (reference sequence). The CDR3 runs 16 residues. The CDR3, as DNA: TGTGCCAGCAGCCTGGGGGCGGGACTAGCAGGCAATGAGCAGTTCTTC. Translated: CASSLGAGLAGNEQFF.

In its sample, this clonotype was seen a few times. The CDR3 DNA is TGTGCCAGCAGCTTGTGGTTCGGCATGGAATACAATGAGCAGTTCTTC. It encodes CASSLWFGMEYNEQFF. The chain recombines TRBV5-6 with TRBJ2-1; D remains ambiguous. Germline lookup yields CDR1 SGHDT and CDR2 YYEEEE. V was cut by 1 base and J by 4 bases, with 15 bases left in between. There are 16 residues in the CDR3.

This clonotype occurred many times. This chain joins TRBV6-2 or TRBV6-3 and TRBJ1-5, with D perhaps TRBD1 (6 bases). The V gene lost 6 bases and the J gene lost 4 bases, with 13 bases spanning the gap. Germline V lookup: CDR1 MNHEY, CDR2 SVGEGT. The length of the CDR3 is 14 residues. CDR3 nucleotide sequence: TGTGCCAGCAGCTCGACAGGTGGGAATCAGCCCCAGCATTTT. This codes for CASSSTGGNQPQHF.

In this sample, this clonotype turned up many times. The chain uses TRBV12-5 and TRBJ2-4, with D hard to call. Trimming took off 6 bases at V and 0 bases at J, with 3 bases between the two ends. The germline V gene encodes CDR1 LGHNT and CDR2 FRNRAP. This CDR3 is 12 amino acids long. This CDR3 reads CASGTAKNIQYF. CDR3 nucleotide sequence: TGTGCTAGTGGGACAGCCAAAAACATTCAGTACTTC.

This clonotype was detected many times. The chain links TRBV5-8 to TRBJ2-1, with 9 positions matching TRBD1. The V gene end was trimmed by 3 bases and the J gene end by 5 bases; junction bases not matched to a gene: 3. This CDR3 has 14 residues. Germline lookup yields CDR1 SGHTS and CDR2 YDEGEE. This CDR3 is CASSSGTGHNEQFF. The CDR3 region has the DNA TGTGCCAGCAGCTCCGGGACAGGGCACAATGAGCAGTTCTTC.